The 3 T cell receptor beta chains listed next were all sequenced from one sample in a study of T cells in Graves' hyperthyroidism and ophthalmopathy. RNA transcripts served as the template for amplifying TCR beta CDR3 regions. HTBI primers were employed in a first-round RT-PCR of the TCR CDR3. TCRdb re-derived calls from the multiplex PCR reads in MiXCR, one entry per CDR3 protein. The sample lists roughly 500,000 distinct CDR3 sequences, 46% occurring once. The sample comprised peripheral blood or thyroid tissue (not recorded which). The receptors come from an adult woman with Graves' disease, either hyperthyroidism or ophthalmopathy (not recorded which).

This clonotype has just a few counts. The chain combines TRBV29-1 with TRBJ2-7; 8 bases agree with TRBD2. Unmatched junction bases numbered 1, after V lost 4 bases and J lost 2 bases. The germline V gene has CDR1 SQVTM and CDR2 ANQGSEA. CDR3 length: 12 residues. CDR3 in amino acids: CSVGAGAYEQYF. The DNA for the CDR3 is TGCAGCGTTGGAGCGGGAGCCTACGAGCAGTACTTC.

The gene calls are TRBV20-1 and TRBJ2-7; D uncertain. Germline V gene sequence: CDR1 DFQATT, CDR2 SNEGSKA (reference sequence). With 2 bases removed from V and 0 bases from J, the gap between germline ends came to 14 bases. The CDR3 covers 15 residues. CDR3 in DNA: TGCAGTGCTAGAAGCCCCAAGACGGCCTCCTACGAGCAGTACTTC. This codes for CSARSPKTASYEQYF.

This clonotype was observed many times. The V call is TRBV11-2, the J call TRBJ2-2; 11 bases agree with TRBD1. This CDR3 is 15 amino acids long. With 6 bases clipped from V and 3 bases from J, the junction kept 3 bases outside the gene matches. Germline CDR1 is SGHAT and CDR2 is FQNNGV. The CDR3 spells CASRGDRGYTGELFF. The CDR3 DNA reads TGTGCCAGCAGAGGGGACAGGGGGTACACCGGGGAGCTGTTTTTT.